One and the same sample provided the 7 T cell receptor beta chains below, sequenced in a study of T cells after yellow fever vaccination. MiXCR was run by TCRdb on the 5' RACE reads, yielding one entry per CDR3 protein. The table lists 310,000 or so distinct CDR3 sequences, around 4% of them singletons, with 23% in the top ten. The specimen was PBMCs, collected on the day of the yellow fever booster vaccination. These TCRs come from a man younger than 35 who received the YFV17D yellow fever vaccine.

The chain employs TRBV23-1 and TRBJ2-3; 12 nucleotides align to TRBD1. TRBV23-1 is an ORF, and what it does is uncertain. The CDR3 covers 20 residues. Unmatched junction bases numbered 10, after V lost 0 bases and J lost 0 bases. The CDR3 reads CASSQSGGTGGAISTDTQYF. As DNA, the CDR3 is TGCGCCAGCAGTCAATCGGGGGGGACAGGGGGCGCCATCAGCACAGATACGCAGTATTTT.

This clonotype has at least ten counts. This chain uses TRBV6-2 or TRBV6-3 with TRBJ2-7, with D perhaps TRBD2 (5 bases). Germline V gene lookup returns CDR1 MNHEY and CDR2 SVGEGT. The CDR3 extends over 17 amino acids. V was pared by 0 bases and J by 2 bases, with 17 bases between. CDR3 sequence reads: CASSYSRGSPFAYEQYF. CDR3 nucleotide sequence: TGTGCCAGCAGTTACTCTCGCGGGTCCCCCTTCGCCTACGAGCAGTACTTC.

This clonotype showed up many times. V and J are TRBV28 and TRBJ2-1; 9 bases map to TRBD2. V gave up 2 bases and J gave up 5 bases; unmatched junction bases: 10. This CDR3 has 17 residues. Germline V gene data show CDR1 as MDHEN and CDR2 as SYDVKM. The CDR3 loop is CASSLERGAPFNNEQFF. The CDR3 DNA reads TGTGCCAGCAGTTTAGAGCGGGGGGCTCCCTTCAACAATGAGCAGTTCTTC.

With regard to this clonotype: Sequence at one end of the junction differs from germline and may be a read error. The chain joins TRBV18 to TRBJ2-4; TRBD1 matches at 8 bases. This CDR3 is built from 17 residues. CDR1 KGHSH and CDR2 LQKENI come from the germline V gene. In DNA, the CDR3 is TGTGCCAGCCCACCCTTAGGACAGGGAAGATCCAAAAACATTCAGTACTTC. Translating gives CASPPLGQGRSKNIQYF. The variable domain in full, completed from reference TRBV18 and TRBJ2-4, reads NAGVMQNPRHLVRRRGQEARLRCSPMKGHSHVYWYRQLPEEGLKFMVYLQKENIIDESGMPKERFSAEFPKEGPSILRIQQVVRGDSAAYFCASPPLGQGRSKNIQYFGAGTRLSVL.

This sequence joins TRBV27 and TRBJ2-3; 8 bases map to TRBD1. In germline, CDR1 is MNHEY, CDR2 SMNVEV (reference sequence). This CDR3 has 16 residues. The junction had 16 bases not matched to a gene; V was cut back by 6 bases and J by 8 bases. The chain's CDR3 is CASSLTGGTGVSTQYF. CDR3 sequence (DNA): TGTGCCAGCAGCCTAACAGGGGGAACAGGGGTTAGTACGCAGTATTTT.

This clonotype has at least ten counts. The CDR3 region is CAISAPTRTGGETQYF. The CDR3, as DNA: TGTGCCATCAGTGCGCCCACCCGTACTGGTGGGGAGACCCAGTACTTC. This chain uses TRBV10-3 with TRBJ2-5; no reliable D call. Trimming took 4 bases from V and 5 from J, leaving 20 bases between them. The CDR3 extends over 16 amino acids. CDR1 ENHRY and CDR2 SYGVKD come from the germline V gene.

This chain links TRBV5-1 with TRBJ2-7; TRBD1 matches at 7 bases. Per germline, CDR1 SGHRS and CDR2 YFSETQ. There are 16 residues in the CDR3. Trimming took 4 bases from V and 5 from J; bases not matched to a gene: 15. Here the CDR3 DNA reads TGCGCCAGCAGCCCGTTCACAGGGGTCGGTGAGAACGAGCAGTACTTC. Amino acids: CASSPFTGVGENEQYF.